The 19 T cell receptor beta chains below come from one sample, sequenced in a study of T cell repertoires in cytomegalovirus infection (dated by TCRdb to between 2019 and 2020). No cognate antigen is known for these TCRs. The label giving this sample's treatment or condition can be read as: in vitro stimulation with specific CMV peptide epitopes to enrich CMV-specific T cells. Data came from an Illumina HiSeq 1500. The public sequencing data were trimmed at Q25 with fastp and processed into clonotypes with MiXCR by TCRdb, which kept only in-frame beta chains. Each CDR3 protein gets just one entry, which takes the most common genes and DNA from the rows behind it. Counted in this sample were around 540,000 distinct CDR3 sequences; around 35% of them appeared once. The top ten clonotypes cover 15% to 20% of the sample. The material sequenced was cultured PBMCs, taken from culture after CMV antigen stimulation. Every receptor here comes from a human donor in good health (CMV status not recorded). Some clones in this sample may be carry-over from other donors' samples.

This clonotype was counted once. The rearrangement links TRBV4-1 to TRBJ2-1, with 7 bases lining up with TRBD1. The CDR3 has 13 amino acids. After removal of 4 bases from V and 7 bases from J, the junction contained 4 bases not matched to a gene. The germline gives CDR1 MGHRA, CDR2 YSYEKL. This CDR3 is CASSPGQFNEQFF. The CDR3 nucleotides read TGCGCCAGCAGCCCGGGACAGTTTAATGAGCAGTTCTTC.

This clonotype turned up a few times. The chain combines TRBV28 with TRBJ1-5; D uncertain. The V and J ends lost 3 bases and 7 bases respectively, with 4 bases between them. Looked up from germline, CDR1 is MDHEN and CDR2 is SYDVKM. The CDR3 covers 11 residues. In DNA, the CDR3 is TGTGCCAGCAGTTTCGAACAGCCCCAGCATTTT. The encoded protein is CASSFEQPQHF.

For the CDR3, the DNA is TGTGCCAGTAGAACCCTCAGGGGTCTGGGCGGAACCGGGGAGCTGTTTTTT. Protein sequence: CASRTLRGLGGTGELFF. The V call is TRBV19, the J call TRBJ2-2; maybe TRBD1 (6 bases). Germline V gene sequence: CDR1 LNHDA, CDR2 SQIVND (reference sequence). V lost 6 bases and J 5 bases, leaving 22 bases between the germline ends. The CDR3 sequence is 17 residues long.

The genes are TRBV27 and TRBJ1-5, with D possibly being TRBD1 (5 bases). Deletions cut 5 bases from V and 6 bases from J, with 20 bases between. Germline-derived CDR1 and CDR2 are MNHEY and SMNVEV (reference sequence). This CDR3 contains 16 residues. CDR3 residues: CASSPEGQREGQPQHF. As DNA, the CDR3 is TGTGCCAGCAGTCCCGAGGGGCAACGGGAGGGTCAGCCCCAGCATTTT.

Only a few counts were recorded for this clonotype. Because it lacks the conserved phenylalanine or tryptophan at the end, this CDR3 is likely a read error. No DNA is shown, since the ends of the CDR3 on it are uncertain; the CDR3 is the one TCRdb lists. V usage is TRBV6-2 or TRBV6-3 and J usage is TRBJ2-1; TRBD2 was called by the table and not checked on the DNA. The CDR3 spans 12 amino acids, including both terminal residues. CDR1 and CDR2 from the germline V gene are MNHEY and SVGEGT. This CDR3 is CASSNPVSGRSI.

This clonotype was seen a few times. The CDR3 here is CASGGATPYNEQFF. CDR3 DNA: TGTGCCAGCGGGGGCGCGACTCCCTACAATGAGCAGTTCTTC. The V call is TRBV6-1, the J call TRBJ2-1, with a possible D match to TRBD1 (6 bases). This CDR3 spans 14 amino acids. Germline assignment: CDR1 MNHNS and CDR2 SASEGT. Trimming stripped 8 bases from V and 2 bases from J, with 13 bases between.

The sample holds a few counts of this clonotype. The chain carries TRBV6-5 and TRBJ2-3; 9 positions match TRBD2. The CDR3 is made up of 15 amino acids. The J segment lost 6 bases and the V segment lost 2 bases, leaving 6 bases of the junction unmatched. Germline CDR1 and CDR2: MNHEY and SVGAGI. CDR3 loop: CASSYAGGLLDTQYF. Here the CDR3 DNA reads TGTGCCAGCAGTTACGCGGGAGGGCTCCTCGATACGCAGTATTTT.

This clonotype appeared a single time. The CDR3 nucleotides read TGCAGCGTTGACGGGGGAGCGGGAGCTGGTAACTTTCGTTTGCAGTTCTTC. Its protein product is CSVDGGAGAGNFRLQFF. The gene calls are TRBV29-1 and TRBJ2-1, with 8 bases matching TRBD2. V was pared by 3 bases and J by 12 bases, with 22 bases of the junction left unmatched. The CDR3 sequence is 17 residues long. In germline, CDR1 is SQVTM, CDR2 ANQGSEA.

This chain links TRBV6-2 or TRBV6-3 with TRBJ2-7, with D maybe TRBD1 (6 bases). CDR1 is MNHEY and CDR2 is SVGEGT in the germline V gene. Trimming took 6 bases from V and 4 from J, leaving 13 bases between them. The CDR3 contains 13 residues. CDR3 coding DNA: TGTGCCAGCAGGACGGCCCAGGGGTACGAGCAGTACGTC. The encoded protein is CASRTAQGYEQYV.

This chain connects TRBV6-5 to TRBJ2-3; D may be TRBD1 or TRBD2 (5 bases each). The CDR3 has 14 residues. Germline CDR1 is MNHEY and CDR2 is SVGAGI. The V and J ends lost 2 bases and 6 bases respectively, with 12 bases between them. The CDR3 is CASSYLRDRDTQYF. The CDR3 DNA reads TGTGCCAGCAGTTACCTAAGGGACCGCGATACGCAGTATTTT.

This clonotype was recorded many times. The chain is built from TRBV7-2 and TRBJ2-5; 11 nucleotides align to TRBD1. Germline CDR1 reads SGHTA; CDR2 reads FQGNSA. V shed 10 bases and J 5 bases; nucleotides not matched to a gene: 6. The CDR3 has 13 amino acids. The CDR3 is CANGQGASETQYF. The CDR3 nucleotides read TGTGCCAATGGACAGGGGGCATCGGAGACCCAGTACTTC.

This sequence joins TRBV5-8 and TRBJ2-1, with 13 positions matching TRBD2. V lost 2 bases and J lost 8; bases outside the gene matches: 4. The CDR3 covers 15 residues. CDR1 is SGHTS, CDR2 YDEGEE, per germline. CDR3 in DNA: TGTGCCAGCAGCTTTGGACTAGCGGGAGTAGATGAGCAGTTCTTC. It yields the protein CASSFGLAGVDEQFF.

This chain joins TRBV28 and TRBJ2-5, with D perhaps TRBD1 or TRBD2 (5 bases each). This CDR3 has 13 amino acids. The germline gives CDR1 MDHEN, CDR2 SYDVKM. Trimming pared 4 bases from V and 5 bases from J, leaving 11 bases between. The CDR3 DNA sequence: TGTGCCAGCAGTTCGGGGCTACCGGAGACCCAGTACTTC. This sequence encodes CASSSGLPETQYF.

There are many counts of this clonotype. The J gene is TRBJ1-6, the V gene TRBV20-1, with D perhaps TRBD1 (5 bases). The germline CDR1 and CDR2 sequences are DFQATT and SNEGSKA (reference sequence). The CDR3 is made up of 13 amino acids. V lost 1 base and J lost 10, with 11 bases in between. The CDR3 nucleotides are TGCAGTGCTAGAGTGGCAGGGCGGTCACCCCTCCACTTT. Translation: CSARVAGRSPLHF.

This clonotype has more than one count but fewer than ten. V usage is TRBV7-2 and J usage is TRBJ2-3; 10 nucleotides align to TRBD2. The V and J ends lost 1 base and 4 bases, in that order; junction bases with no gene match: 8. Germline values: CDR1 SGHTA, CDR2 FQGNSA. The length of the CDR3 is 17 residues. The CDR3 is CASSLDPSGSLPDTQYF. The CDR3 DNA follows: TGTGCCAGCAGCTTAGATCCTAGCGGGAGTCTCCCAGATACGCAGTATTTT. The whole variable domain, remainder taken from reference TRBV7-2 and TRBJ2-3, is GAGVSQSPSNKVTEKGKDVELRCDPISGHTALYWYRQSLGQGLEFLIYFQGNSAPDKSGLPSDRFSAERTGGSVSTLTIQRTQQEDSAVYLCASSLDPSGSLPDTQYFGPGTRLTVL.

V gene TRBV7-3 combines with J gene TRBJ2-1; TRBD2 matches at 13 bases. The CDR3 is 16 amino acids. The germline CDR1 and CDR2 sequences are SGHTA and FQGTGA. J was trimmed by 6 bases and V by 5 bases; bases with no gene match: 7. DNA of the CDR3: TGTGCCAGCAGCCCTGGGGGACTAGCGGGACTCAATGAGCAGTTCTTC. Translating gives CASSPGGLAGLNEQFF.

This clonotype has at least ten counts. The genes are TRBV7-2 and TRBJ2-7; 11 bases line up with TRBD2. The germline V gene encodes CDR1 SGHTA and CDR2 FQGNSA. This CDR3 has 16 residues. V lost 4 bases, J lost 2 bases, and 7 bases stayed unmatched. For the CDR3, the DNA is TGTGCCAGCAGCTCCGGGACTAGCGGATTTGCCTACGAGCAGTACGTC. Amino acid sequence: CASSSGTSGFAYEQYV.

The chain recombines TRBV12-3 or TRBV12-4 with TRBJ2-1; 11 nucleotides agree with TRBD2. The CDR3 is 15 amino acids. J lost 10 bases, V lost 7 bases, and 12 bases had no gene match. For the CDR3, the DNA is TGTGCCAGCAACCCGCGGCGACTAGCGGGAAGGGAGCAGTTCTTC. It specifies CASNPRRLAGREQFF.

This clonotype came up a few times. The V and J genes are TRBV27 and TRBJ1-1; 9 bases fit TRBD1. Trimming cost V 3 bases and J 2 bases; bases outside gene matches: 4. The CDR3 has 15 amino acids. Germline lookup yields CDR1 MNHEY and CDR2 SMNVEV (reference sequence). CDR3 residues: CASSFGTGLNTEAFF. The DNA for the CDR3 is TGTGCCAGCAGTTTCGGGACAGGGCTTAACACTGAAGCTTTCTTT.